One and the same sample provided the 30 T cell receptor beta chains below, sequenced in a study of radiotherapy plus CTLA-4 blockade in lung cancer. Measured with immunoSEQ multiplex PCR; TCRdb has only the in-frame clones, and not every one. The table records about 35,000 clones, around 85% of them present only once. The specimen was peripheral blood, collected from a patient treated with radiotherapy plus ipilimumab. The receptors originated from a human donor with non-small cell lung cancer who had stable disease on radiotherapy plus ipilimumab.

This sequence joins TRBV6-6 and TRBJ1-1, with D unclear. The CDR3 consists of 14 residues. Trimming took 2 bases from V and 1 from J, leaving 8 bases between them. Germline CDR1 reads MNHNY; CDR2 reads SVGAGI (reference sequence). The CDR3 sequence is CASSYGHPNTEAFF. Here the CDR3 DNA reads TGTGCCAGCAGTTACGGGCACCCGAACACTGAAGCTTTCTTT.

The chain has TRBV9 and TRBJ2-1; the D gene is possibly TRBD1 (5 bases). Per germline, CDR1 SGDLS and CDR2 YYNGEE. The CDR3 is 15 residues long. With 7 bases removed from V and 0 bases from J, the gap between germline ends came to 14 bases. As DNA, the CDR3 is TGTGCCAGCGTGAAGGGGCAAGGCTCCTACAATGAGCAGTTCTTC. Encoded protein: CASVKGQGSYNEQFF. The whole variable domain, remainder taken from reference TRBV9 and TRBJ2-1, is DSGVTQTPKHLITATGQRVTLRCSPRSGDLSVYWYQQSLDQGLQFLIQYYNGEERAKGNILERFSAQQFPDLHSELNLSSLELGDSALYFCASVKGQGSYNEQFFGPGTRLTVL.

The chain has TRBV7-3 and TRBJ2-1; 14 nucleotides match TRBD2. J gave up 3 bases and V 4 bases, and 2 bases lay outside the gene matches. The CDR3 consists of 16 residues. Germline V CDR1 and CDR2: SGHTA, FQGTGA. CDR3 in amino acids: CASSSTSGRDYNEQFF. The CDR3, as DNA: TGTGCCAGCAGCTCGACTAGCGGGAGGGACTACAATGAGCAGTTCTTC.

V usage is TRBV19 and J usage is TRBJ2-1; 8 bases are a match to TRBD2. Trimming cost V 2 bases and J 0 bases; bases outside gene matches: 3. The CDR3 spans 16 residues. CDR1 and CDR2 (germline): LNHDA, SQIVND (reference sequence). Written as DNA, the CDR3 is TGTGCCAGTAGTATAACTAGCGGAAGCTCCTACAATGAGCAGTTCTTC. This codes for CASSITSGSSYNEQFF.

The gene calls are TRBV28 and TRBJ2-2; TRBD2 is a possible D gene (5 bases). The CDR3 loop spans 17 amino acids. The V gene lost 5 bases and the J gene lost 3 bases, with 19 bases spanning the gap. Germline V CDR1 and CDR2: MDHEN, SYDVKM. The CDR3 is CASSPLTTSADTGELFF. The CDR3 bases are TGTGCCAGCAGTCCACTCACCACTAGTGCCGACACCGGGGAGCTGTTTTTT.

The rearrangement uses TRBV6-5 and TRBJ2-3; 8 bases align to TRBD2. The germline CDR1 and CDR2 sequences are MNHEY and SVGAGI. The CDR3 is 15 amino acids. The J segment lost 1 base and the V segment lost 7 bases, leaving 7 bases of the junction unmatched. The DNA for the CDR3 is TGTGCCAGCACTTCCACGACTAGCGGCACAGATACGCAGTATTTT. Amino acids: CASTSTTSGTDTQYF.

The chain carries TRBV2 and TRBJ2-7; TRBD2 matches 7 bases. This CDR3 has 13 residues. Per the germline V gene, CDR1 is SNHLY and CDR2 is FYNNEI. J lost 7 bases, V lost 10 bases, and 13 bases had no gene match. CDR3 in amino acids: CAIIDAGAREQYF. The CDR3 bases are TGTGCCATCATCGATGCGGGAGCGAGGGAGCAGTACTTC.

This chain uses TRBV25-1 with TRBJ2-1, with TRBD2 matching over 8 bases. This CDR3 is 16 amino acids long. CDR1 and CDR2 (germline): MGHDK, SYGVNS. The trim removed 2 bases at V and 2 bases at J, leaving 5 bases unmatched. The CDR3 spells CASSERGGGPYNEQFF. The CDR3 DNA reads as TGTGCCAGCAGTGAACGGGGGGGAGGGCCCTACAATGAGCAGTTCTTC.

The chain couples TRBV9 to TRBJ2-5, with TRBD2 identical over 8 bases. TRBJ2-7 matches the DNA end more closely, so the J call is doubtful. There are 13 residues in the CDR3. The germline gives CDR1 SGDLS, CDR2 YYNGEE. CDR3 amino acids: CASSVDSGTEQYF. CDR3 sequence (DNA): TGTGCCAGCAGCGTAGATAGCGGGACCGAGCAGTACTTC.

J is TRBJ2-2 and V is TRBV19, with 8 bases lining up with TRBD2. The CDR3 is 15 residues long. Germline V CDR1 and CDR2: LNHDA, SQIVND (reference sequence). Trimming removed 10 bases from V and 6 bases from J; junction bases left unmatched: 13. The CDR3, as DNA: TGTGCCACCAAAACTAGCGGCCGGTCTCCCGGGGAGCTGTTTTTT. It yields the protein CATKTSGRSPGELFF.

CDR3 in DNA: TGTGCCAGCAGCTTAACTCCGGGACAGGGGTCTGGAAACACCATATATTTT. As protein: CASSLTPGQGSGNTIYF. V is TRBV7-2 and J is TRBJ1-3; 10 bases fit TRBD1. From germline, CDR1 is SGHTA and CDR2 FQGNSA. J lost 1 base, V lost 2 bases, and 5 bases had no gene match. The CDR3 extends over 17 amino acids.

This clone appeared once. CDR3 region: CASSAETGLGGYTF. For the CDR3, the DNA is TGTGCCAGCAGTGCCGAGACAGGGCTTGGTGGCTACACCTTC. The chain combines TRBV6-4 with TRBJ1-2, with 7 nucleotides matching TRBD1. Germline V gives CDR1 MRHNA, CDR2 SNTAGT. V shed 4 bases, J shed 7 bases, and the junction held 9 bases outside the gene matches. The length of the CDR3 is 14 residues.

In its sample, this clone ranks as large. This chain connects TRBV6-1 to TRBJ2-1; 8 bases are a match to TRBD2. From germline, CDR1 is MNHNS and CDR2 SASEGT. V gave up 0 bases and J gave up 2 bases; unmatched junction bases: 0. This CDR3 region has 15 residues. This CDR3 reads CASSEAAGAYNEQFF. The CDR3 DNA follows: TGTGCCAGCAGTGAAGCAGCGGGAGCCTACAATGAGCAGTTCTTC.

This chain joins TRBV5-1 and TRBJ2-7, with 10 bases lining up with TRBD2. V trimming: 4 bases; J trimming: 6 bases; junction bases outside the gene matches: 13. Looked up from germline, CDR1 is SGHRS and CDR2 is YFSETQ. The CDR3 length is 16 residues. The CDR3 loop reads CASSLGLAGVGSEQYF. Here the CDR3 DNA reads TGCGCCAGCAGCCTGGGGCTAGCGGGAGTGGGTAGCGAGCAGTACTTC.

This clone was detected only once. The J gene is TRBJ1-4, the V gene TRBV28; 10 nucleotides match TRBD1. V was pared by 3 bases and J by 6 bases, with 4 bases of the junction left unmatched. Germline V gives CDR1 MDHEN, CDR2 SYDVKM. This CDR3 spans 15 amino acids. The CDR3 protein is CASSFPGTGDEKLFF. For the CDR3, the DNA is TGTGCCAGCAGTTTTCCCGGGACAGGGGATGAAAAACTGTTTTTT.

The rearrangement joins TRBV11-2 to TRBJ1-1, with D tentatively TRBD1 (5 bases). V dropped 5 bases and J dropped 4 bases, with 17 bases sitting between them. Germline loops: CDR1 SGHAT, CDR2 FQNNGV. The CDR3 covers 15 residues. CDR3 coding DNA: TGTGCCAGCAGCCGATGGGCGGGGCTGGGCACTGAAGCTTTCTTT. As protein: CASSRWAGLGTEAFF.

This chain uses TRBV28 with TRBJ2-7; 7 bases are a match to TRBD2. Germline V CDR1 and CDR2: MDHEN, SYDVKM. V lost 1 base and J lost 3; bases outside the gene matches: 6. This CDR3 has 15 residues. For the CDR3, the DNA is TGTGCCAGCAGTTTATCTGGCGGGGGAAGCTACGAGCAGTACTTC. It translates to CASSLSGGGSYEQYF.

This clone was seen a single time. CDR3 protein: CASSESHSQETQYF. The CDR3 bases are TGTGCCAGCAGTGAAAGTCACAGTCAAGAGACCCAGTACTTC. The J gene is TRBJ2-5, the V gene TRBV2; D is uncertain. Trimming took 2 bases from V and 2 from J, leaving 9 bases between them. Per germline, CDR1 SNHLY and CDR2 FYNNEI. This CDR3 is 14 amino acids long.

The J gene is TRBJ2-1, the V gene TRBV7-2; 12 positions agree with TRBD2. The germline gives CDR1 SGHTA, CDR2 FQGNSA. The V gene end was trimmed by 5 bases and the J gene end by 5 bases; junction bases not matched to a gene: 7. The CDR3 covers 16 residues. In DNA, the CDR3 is TGTGCCAGCAGCCCACAGGGACTAGCGGGCCACAATGAGCAGTTCTTC. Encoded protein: CASSPQGLAGHNEQFF.

The CDR3 bases are TGTGCCAGCAGTCCCCTTGGGCTAGCGGGGTACAATGAGCAGTTCTTC. Protein product: CASSPLGLAGYNEQFF. V usage is TRBV27 and J usage is TRBJ2-1; TRBD2 aligns across 9 bases. The V and J ends lost 5 bases and 4 bases, in that order; junction bases with no gene match: 9. The CDR3 covers 16 residues. Germline lookup yields CDR1 MNHEY and CDR2 SMNVEV (reference sequence).

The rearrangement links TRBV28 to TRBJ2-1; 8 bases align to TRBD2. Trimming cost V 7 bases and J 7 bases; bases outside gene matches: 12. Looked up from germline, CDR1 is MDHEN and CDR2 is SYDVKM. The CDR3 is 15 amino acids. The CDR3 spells CASNAGGRPQNEQFF. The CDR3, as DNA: TGTGCCAGCAACGCGGGCGGGAGGCCGCAGAATGAGCAGTTCTTC.

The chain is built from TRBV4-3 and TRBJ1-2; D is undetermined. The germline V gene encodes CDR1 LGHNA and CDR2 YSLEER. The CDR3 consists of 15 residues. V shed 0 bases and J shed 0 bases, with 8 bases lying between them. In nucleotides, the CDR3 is TGCGCCAGCAGCCAAGATCCCGTCTCTAACTATGGCTACACCTTC. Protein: CASSQDPVSNYGYTF.

This CDR3 reads CASRLTSPGGETQYF. As DNA, the CDR3 is TGCGCCAGCAGGTTGACTTCCCCAGGGGGCGAGACCCAGTACTTC. V is TRBV5-1 and J is TRBJ2-5, with TRBD1 identical over 8 bases. V was clipped by 5 bases and J by 5 bases; unmatched bases: 11. This CDR3 has 15 amino acids. Germline V gene data show CDR1 as SGHRS and CDR2 as YFSETQ.

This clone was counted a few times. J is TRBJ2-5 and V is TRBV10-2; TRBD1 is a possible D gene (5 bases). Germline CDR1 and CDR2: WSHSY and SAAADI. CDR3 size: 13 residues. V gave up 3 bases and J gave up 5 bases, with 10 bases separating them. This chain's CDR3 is CASSEQVRETQYF. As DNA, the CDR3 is TGCGCCAGCAGTGAACAGGTCAGGGAGACCCAGTACTTC.

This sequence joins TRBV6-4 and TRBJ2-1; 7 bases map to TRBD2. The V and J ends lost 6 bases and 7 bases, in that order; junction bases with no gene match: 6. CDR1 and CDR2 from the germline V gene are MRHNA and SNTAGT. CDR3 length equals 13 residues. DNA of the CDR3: TGTGCCAGCAGGGGACTAAGCGGGAATGAGCAGTTCTTC. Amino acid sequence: CASRGLSGNEQFF.

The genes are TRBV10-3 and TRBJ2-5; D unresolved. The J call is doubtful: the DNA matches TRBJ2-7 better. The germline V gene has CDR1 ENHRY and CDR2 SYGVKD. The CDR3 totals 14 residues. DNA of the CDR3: TGTGCCATCAGTGATTTGCGCACCACCTACGAGCAGTACTTC. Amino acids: CAISDLRTTYEQYF.

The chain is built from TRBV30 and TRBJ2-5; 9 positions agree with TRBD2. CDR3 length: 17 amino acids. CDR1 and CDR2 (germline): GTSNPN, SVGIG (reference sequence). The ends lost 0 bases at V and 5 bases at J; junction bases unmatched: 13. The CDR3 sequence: CAWSVGVAGVGLETQYF. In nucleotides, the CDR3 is TGTGCCTGGAGTGTAGGAGTAGCGGGAGTGGGGTTGGAGACCCAGTACTTC.

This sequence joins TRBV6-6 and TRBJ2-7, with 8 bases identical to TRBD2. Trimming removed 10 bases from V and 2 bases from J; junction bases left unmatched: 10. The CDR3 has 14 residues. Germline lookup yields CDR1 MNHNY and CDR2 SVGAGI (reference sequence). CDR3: CAIGGEEGPYEQYF. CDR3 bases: TGTGCCATCGGGGGGGAGGAGGGCCCCTACGAGCAGTACTTC.

The CDR3 sequence: CASSLAGDRGGEQYF. The CDR3, as DNA: TGCGCCAGCAGCTTGGCGGGGGACAGGGGGGGCGAGCAGTACTTC. The chain recombines TRBV5-1 with TRBJ2-7; TRBD1 matches at 11 bases. Germline V CDR1 and CDR2: SGHRS, YFSETQ. V gave up 0 bases and J gave up 6 bases; unmatched junction bases: 5. CDR3 length: 15 amino acids. Together with reference TRBV5-1 and TRBJ2-7, the CDR3 gives the full variable domain: KAGVTQTPRYLIKTRGQQVTLSCSPISGHRSVSWYQQTPGQGLQFLFEYFSETQRNKGNFPGRFSGRQFSNSRSEMNVSTLELGDSALYLCASSLAGDRGGEQYFGPGTRLTVT.

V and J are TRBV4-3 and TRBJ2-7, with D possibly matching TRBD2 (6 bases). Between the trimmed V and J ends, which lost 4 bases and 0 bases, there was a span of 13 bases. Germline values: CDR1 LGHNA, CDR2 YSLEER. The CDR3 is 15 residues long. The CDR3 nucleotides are TGCGCCAGCAGCCGGGGGACTGAGGCCTCCTACGAGCAGTACTTC. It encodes CASSRGTEASYEQYF.